These 8 T cell receptor beta chains came from one sample sequenced in a study of cytomegalovirus exposure and HLA in healthy donors (dated by TCRdb to 2016 to 2017). Library generation was performed with the immunoSEQ multiplex PCR assay. The multiplex PCR relied on a mix of 60 forward primers for TCR Vbeta segments and 13 reverse primers for TCR Jbeta segments. The clones in this table, taken by TCRdb from immuneACCESS, are in-frame only. Not every clone is retained; where verified, under half of the shortfall comes from an unresolved V gene, and the cause of the rest is unknown. The sample records 75,000 to 95,000 clones, 65% to 85% of which are singletons. The biggest ten clones account for 3.3% of the sample. The specimen was PBMCs. These receptors originate from a man between 50 and 59 years old in good health and CMV-seronegative.

The V and J genes are TRBV2 and TRBJ2-2; D unresolved. The germline V gene has CDR1 SNHLY and CDR2 FYNNEI. Trimming stripped 3 bases from V and 1 base from J, with 12 bases between. CDR3 size: 16 residues. CDR3: CASSEASRRNTGELFF. The CDR3 bases are TGTGCCAGCAGTGAGGCCTCCCGGAGGAACACCGGGGAGCTGTTTTTT. Full variable domain (outside the CDR3, taken from reference TRBV2 and TRBJ2-2): EPEVTQTPSHQVTQMGQEVILRCVPISNHLYFYWYRQILGQKVEFLVSFYNNEISEKSEIFDDQFSVERPDGSNFTLKIRSTKLEDSAMYFCASSEASRRNTGELFFGEGSRLTVL.

J is TRBJ2-7 and V is TRBV5-4; 10 nucleotides match TRBD2. The V gene's germline CDR1 is SGHNT and CDR2 YYREEE (reference sequence). Unmatched junction bases numbered 6, after V lost 3 bases and J lost 6 bases. CDR3 length: 14 residues. The DNA for the CDR3 is TGTGCCAGCAGCTCACCAAGCGGGGGGGTCGAGCAGTACTTC. This gives the protein CASSSPSGGVEQYF.

The chain recombines TRBV12-5 with TRBJ1-6, with D tentatively TRBD1 (5 bases). CDR3 length: 14 amino acids. Germline CDR1 LGHNT, CDR2 FRNRAP. V dropped 7 bases and J dropped 10 bases, with 17 bases sitting between them. The CDR3 loop reads CASVSQGEKSPLHF. CDR3 DNA: TGTGCTAGTGTTTCCCAGGGTGAGAAATCACCCCTCCACTTT.

V is TRBV12-5 and J is TRBJ1-2; D is undetermined. Looked up from germline, CDR1 is LGHNT and CDR2 is FRNRAP. The CDR3 is 14 residues long. Trimming removed 8 bases from V and 2 bases from J, with 15 bases in between. CDR3: CASWAGISNYGYTF. The CDR3, as DNA: TGTGCTAGTTGGGCGGGAATCTCCAACTATGGCTACACCTTC. Full variable domain (remainder filled in from reference TRBV12-5 and TRBJ1-2): DARVTQTPRHKVTEMGQEVTMRCQPILGHNTVFWYRQTMMQGLELLAYFRNRAPLDDSGMPKDRFSAEMPDATLATLKIQPSEPRDSAVYFCASWAGISNYGYTFGSGTRLTVV.

CDR3 residues: CASSAGGYEQFF. In DNA form, the CDR3 reads TGTGCCAGCAGCGCCGGAGGGTATGAGCAGTTCTTC. The V call is TRBV7-9, the J call TRBJ2-1, with D tentatively TRBD2 (6 bases). The CDR3 is 12 residues long. Germline values: CDR1 SEHNR, CDR2 FQNEAQ (reference sequence). V lost 5 bases and J lost 8, with 10 bases in between. Drawing the rest from reference TRBV7-9 and TRBJ2-1, the complete variable domain is DTGVSQNPRHKITKRGQNVTFRCDPISEHNRLYWYRQTLGQGPEFLTYFQNEAQLEKSRLLSDRFSAERPKGSFSTLEIQRTEQGDSAMYLCASSAGGYEQFFGPGTRLTVL.

The genes are TRBV5-4 and TRBJ2-3; 9 nucleotides line up with TRBD2. J gave up 11 bases and V 1 base, and 2 bases lay outside the gene matches. Germline CDR1 reads SGHNT; CDR2 reads YYREEE (reference sequence). The CDR3 loop spans 12 amino acids. The CDR3 loop reads CASSLYSGGQYF. CDR3 in DNA: TGTGCCAGCAGCTTGTATAGCGGGGGGCAGTATTTT.

The gene calls are TRBV5-4 and TRBJ2-2, with unresolved D. Germline assignment: CDR1 SGHNT and CDR2 YYREEE (reference sequence). Trimming took off 6 bases at V and 0 bases at J, with 6 bases between the two ends. This CDR3 is 13 amino acids long. The CDR3 spells CASTPANTGELFF. As DNA, the CDR3 is TGTGCCAGCACCCCCGCGAACACCGGGGAGCTGTTTTTT.

This clone was recorded many times. This rearrangement joins TRBV21-1 to TRBJ2-1; TRBD2, as called in the table, went unchecked against the DNA. TRBV21-1 is a pseudogene. The CDR3 is 17 residues long. The CDR3 is CASRPNRLAGTYNEQFF. In nucleotides, the CDR3 is TGTGCCAGCAGACCGAATCGACTAGCGGGAACTTACAATGAGCAGTTCTTC.